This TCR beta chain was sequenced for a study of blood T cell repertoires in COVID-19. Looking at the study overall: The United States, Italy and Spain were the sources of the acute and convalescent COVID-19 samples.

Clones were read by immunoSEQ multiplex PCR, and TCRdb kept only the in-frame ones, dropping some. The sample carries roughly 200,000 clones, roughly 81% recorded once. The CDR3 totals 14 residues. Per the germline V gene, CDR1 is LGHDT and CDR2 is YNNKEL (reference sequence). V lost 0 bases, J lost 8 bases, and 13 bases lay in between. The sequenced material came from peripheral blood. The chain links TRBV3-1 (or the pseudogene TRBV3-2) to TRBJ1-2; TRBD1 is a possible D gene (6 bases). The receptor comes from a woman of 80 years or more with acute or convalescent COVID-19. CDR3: CASSQDSGGRGYTF. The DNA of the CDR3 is TGTGCCAGCAGCCAAGATTCGGGGGGGCGAGGCTACACCTTC.